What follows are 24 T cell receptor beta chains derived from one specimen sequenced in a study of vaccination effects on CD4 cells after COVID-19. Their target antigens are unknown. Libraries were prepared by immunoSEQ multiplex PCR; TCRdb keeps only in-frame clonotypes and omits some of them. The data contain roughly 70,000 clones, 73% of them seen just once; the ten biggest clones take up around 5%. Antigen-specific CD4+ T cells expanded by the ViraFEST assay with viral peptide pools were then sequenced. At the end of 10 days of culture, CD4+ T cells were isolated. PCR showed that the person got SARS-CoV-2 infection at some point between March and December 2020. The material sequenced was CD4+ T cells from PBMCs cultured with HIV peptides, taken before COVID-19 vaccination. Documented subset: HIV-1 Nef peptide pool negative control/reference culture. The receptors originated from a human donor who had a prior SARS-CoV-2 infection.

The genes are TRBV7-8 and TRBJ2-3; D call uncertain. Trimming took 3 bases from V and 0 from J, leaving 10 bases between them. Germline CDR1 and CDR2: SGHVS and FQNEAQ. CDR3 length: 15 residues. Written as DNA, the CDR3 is TGTGCCAGCAGCTTTACGCATGGTAGCACAGATACGCAGTATTTT. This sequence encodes CASSFTHGSTDTQYF.

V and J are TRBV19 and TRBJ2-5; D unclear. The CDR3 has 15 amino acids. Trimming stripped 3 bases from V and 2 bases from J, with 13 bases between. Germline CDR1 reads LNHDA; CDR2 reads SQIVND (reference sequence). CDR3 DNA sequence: TGTGCCAGTAGTATTGGGTTGACGGTTCAAGAGACCCAGTACTTC. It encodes CASSIGLTVQETQYF.

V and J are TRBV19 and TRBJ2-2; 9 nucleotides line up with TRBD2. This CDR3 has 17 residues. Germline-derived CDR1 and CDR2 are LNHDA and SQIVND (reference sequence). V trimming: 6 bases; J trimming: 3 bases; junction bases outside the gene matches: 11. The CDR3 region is CASSGSGRSWDTGELFF. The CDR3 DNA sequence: TGTGCCAGTAGCGGTAGCGGGAGATCGTGGGACACCGGGGAGCTGTTTTTT.

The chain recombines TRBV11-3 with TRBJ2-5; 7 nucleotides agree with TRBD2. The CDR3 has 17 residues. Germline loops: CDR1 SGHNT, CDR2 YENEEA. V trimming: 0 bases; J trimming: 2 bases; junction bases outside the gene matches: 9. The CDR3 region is CASSLDRASGLQETQYF. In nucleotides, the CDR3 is TGTGCCAGCAGCTTAGATAGGGCTAGCGGACTACAAGAGACCCAGTACTTC. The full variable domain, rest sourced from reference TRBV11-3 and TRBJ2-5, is EAGVVQSPRYKIIEKKQPVAFWCNPISGHNTLYWYLQNLGQGPELLIRYENEEAVDDSQLPKDRFSAERLKGVDSTLKIQPAELGDSAVYLCASSLDRASGLQETQYFGPGTRLLVL.

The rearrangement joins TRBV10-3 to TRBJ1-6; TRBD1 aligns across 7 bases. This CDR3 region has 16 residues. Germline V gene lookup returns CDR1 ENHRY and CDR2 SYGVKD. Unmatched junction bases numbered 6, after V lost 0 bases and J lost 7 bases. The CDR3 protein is CAISESPGTANSPLHF. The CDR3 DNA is TGTGCCATCAGTGAGTCCCCCGGGACAGCCAATTCACCCCTCCACTTT.

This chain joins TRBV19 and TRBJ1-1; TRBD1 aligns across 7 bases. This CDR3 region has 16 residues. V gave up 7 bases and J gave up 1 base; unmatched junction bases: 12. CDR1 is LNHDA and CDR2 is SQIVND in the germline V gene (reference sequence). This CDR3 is CASTSDRLPGNTEAFF. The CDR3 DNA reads TGTGCCAGTACCTCGGACAGGCTACCAGGGAACACTGAAGCTTTCTTT.

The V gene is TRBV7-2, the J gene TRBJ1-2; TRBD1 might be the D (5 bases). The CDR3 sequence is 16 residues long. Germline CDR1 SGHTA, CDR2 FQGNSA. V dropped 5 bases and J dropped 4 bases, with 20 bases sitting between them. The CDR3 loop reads CASSDGTLGRVYGYTF. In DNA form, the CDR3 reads TGTGCCAGCAGCGATGGAACTCTGGGACGGGTCTATGGCTACACCTTC.

DNA for the CDR3: TGCGCCAGCAGCCCCCAAGGGATTAGCAATCAGCCCCAGCATTTT. Amino acid sequence: CASSPQGISNQPQHF. This sequence joins TRBV5-1 and TRBJ1-5; the D is unclear. Germline loops: CDR1 SGHRS, CDR2 YFSETQ. V was shortened by 4 bases and J by 0 bases, with 11 bases between the two germline ends. The CDR3 has 15 residues.

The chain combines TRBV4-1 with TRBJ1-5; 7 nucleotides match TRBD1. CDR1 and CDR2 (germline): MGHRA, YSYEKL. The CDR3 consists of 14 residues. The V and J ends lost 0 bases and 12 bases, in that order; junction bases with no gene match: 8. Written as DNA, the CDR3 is TGCGCCAGCAGCCAAGATTCCCGACAGGGACTCCAGCATTTT. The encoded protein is CASSQDSRQGLQHF.

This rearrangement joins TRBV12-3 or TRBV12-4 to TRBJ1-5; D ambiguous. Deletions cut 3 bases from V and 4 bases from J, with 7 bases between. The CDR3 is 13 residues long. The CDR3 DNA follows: TGTGCCAGCAGTTTTCGGAATAATCAGCCCCAGCATTTT. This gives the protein CASSFRNNQPQHF.

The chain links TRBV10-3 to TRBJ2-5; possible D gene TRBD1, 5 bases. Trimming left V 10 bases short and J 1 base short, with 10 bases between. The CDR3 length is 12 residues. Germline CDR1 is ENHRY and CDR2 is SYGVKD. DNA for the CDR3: TGTGCCACTGGACATTCCCAAGAGACCCAGTACTTC. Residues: CATGHSQETQYF.

The CDR3 spells CASRTEMNEKLFF. CDR3 DNA: TGCGCCAGCCGGACAGAAATGAATGAAAAACTGTTTTTT. The gene calls are TRBV5-1 and TRBJ1-4; D is possibly TRBD1 (6 bases). Trimming removed 7 bases from V and 5 bases from J, with 12 bases in between. The CDR3 covers 13 residues. Germline CDR1 is SGHRS and CDR2 is YFSETQ.

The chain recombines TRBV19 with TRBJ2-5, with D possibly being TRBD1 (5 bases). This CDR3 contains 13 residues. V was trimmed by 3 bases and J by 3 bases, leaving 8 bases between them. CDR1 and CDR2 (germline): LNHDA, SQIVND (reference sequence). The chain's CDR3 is CASSMLGEETQYF. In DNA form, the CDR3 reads TGTGCCAGTAGTATGTTAGGGGAAGAGACCCAGTACTTC.

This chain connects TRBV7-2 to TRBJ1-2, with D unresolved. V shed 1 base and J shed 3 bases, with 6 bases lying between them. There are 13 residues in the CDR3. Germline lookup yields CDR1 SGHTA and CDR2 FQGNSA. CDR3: CASSLENYYGYTF. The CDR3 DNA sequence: TGTGCCAGCAGCTTAGAGAATTACTATGGCTACACCTTC.

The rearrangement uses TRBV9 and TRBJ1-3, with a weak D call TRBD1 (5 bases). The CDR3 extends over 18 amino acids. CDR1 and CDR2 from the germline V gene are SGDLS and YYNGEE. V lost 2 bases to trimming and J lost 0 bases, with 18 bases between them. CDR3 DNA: TGTGCCAGCAGCGTGTACCAGGGACCGACGATCTCTGGAAACACCATATATTTT. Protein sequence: CASSVYQGPTISGNTIYF.

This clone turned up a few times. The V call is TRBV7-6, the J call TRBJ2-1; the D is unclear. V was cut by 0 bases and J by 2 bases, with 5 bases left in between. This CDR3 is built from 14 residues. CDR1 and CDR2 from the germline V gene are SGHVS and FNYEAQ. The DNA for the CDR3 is TGTGCCAGCAGCTTAGCAGGGACCTACAATGAGCAGTTCTTC. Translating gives CASSLAGTYNEQFF.

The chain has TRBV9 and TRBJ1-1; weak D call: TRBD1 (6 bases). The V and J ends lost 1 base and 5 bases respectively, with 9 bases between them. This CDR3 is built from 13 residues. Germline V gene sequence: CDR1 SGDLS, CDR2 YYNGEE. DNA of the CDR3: TGTGCCAGCAGCGTACAGGGGTGGACTGAAGCTTTCTTT. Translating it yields CASSVQGWTEAFF.

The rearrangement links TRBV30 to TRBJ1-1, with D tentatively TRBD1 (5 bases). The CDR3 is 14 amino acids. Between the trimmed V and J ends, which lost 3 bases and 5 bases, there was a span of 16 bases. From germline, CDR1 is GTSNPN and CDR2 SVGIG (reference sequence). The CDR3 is CAWRGTPRWTEAFF. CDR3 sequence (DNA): TGTGCCTGGAGGGGGACTCCTAGGTGGACTGAAGCTTTCTTT.

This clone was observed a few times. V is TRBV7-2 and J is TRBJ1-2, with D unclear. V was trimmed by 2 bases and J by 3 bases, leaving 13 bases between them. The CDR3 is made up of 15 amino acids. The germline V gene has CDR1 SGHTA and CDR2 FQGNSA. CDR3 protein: CASSLISGQYYGYTF. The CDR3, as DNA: TGTGCCAGCAGCTTAATTTCCGGGCAGTACTATGGCTACACCTTC.

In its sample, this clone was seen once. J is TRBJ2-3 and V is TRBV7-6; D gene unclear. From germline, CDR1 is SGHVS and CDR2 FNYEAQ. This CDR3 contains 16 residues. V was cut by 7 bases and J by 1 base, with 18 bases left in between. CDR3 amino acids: CASTPGLDRRTDTQYF. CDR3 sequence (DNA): TGTGCCAGCACCCCCGGCTTAGACCGACGCACAGATACGCAGTATTTT.

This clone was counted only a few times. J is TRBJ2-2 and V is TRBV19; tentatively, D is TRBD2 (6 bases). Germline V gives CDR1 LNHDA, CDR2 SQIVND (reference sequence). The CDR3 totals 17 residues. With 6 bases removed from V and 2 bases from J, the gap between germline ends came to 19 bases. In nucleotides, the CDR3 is TGTGCCAGTAGGATACGGGGGTCCGGGAGTAACACCGGGGAGCTGTTTTTT. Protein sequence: CASRIRGSGSNTGELFF.

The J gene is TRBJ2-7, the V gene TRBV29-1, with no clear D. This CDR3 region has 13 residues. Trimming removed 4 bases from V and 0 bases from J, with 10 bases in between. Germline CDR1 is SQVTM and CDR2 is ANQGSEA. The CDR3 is CSVGALDSYEQYF. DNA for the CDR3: TGCAGCGTTGGTGCTCTGGACTCCTACGAGCAGTACTTC.

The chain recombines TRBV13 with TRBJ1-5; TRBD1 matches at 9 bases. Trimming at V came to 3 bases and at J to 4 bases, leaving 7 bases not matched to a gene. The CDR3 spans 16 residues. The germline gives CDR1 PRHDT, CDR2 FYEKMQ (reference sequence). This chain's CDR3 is CASSFKGTGSNQPQHF. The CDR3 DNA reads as TGTGCCAGCAGCTTTAAGGGGACAGGGTCTAATCAGCCCCAGCATTTT.

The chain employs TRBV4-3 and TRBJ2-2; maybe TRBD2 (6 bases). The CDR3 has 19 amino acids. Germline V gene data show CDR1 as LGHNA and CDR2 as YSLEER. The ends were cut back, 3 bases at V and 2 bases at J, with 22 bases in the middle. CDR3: CASSHPPGLATPNTGELFF. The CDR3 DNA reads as TGCGCCAGCAGCCATCCCCCTGGGCTAGCGACACCTAACACCGGGGAGCTGTTTTTT.